These T cell receptor beta chains were read from a single sample in a study of T cell repertoires in cytomegalovirus infection. MiXCR, applied by TCRdb to the reads, yields one record per CDR3 protein. The table shows roughly 990,000 distinct CDR3 sequences, with 30% to 40% occurring only once. These TCRs are of unknown antigen specificity. Here the sequenced sample was cultured CD8+ T cells from PBMCs, taken from culture after CMV antigen stimulation. The origin of the receptors is a human donor in good health (CMV status not recorded). Some clones in this sample may be carry-over from other donors' samples. Each CDR3 is given with its conserved first and last residue. The D gene is left open where the match is weak. Part of the rows lack a size; the others show once, few, many or a class for expanded clones.

NA	TRBJ1-5	TRBV6-2/TRBV6-3	few	CASSYPIHRNQPQHF	TGTGCCAGCAGTTACCCTATTCATCGCAATCAGCCCCAGCATTTT
TRBD1	TRBJ1-5	TRBV4-1	NA	CASSQGHQGDQPQHF	TGCGCCAGCAGCCAAGGGCACCAGGGGGATCAGCCCCAGCATTTT
TRBD1	TRBJ1-2	TRBV7-9	NA	CASSLTGTGGYTF	TGTGCCAGCAGCCTGACAGGGACAGGCGGCTACACCTTC
NA	TRBJ1-2	TRBV7-6	NA	CASSTPGEYGYTF	TGTGCCAGCAGCACTCCGGGGGAGTATGGCTACACCTTC
TRBD1	TRBJ1-2	TRBV6-5	NA	CASSYENPFVTGANGYTF	TGTGCCAGCAGTTACGAGAACCCGTTCGTGACAGGGGCAAATGGCTACACCTTC
TRBD2	TRBJ2-1	TRBV20-1	NA	CSAMGVGTRLFNEQFF	TGCAGTGCTATGGGGGTCGGGACTAGACTTTTTAATGAGCAGTTCTTC
TRBD2	TRBJ2-7	TRBV7-6	NA	CASSPTSGGNPRSYEQYF	TGTGCCAGCAGCCCGACTAGCGGGGGGAATCCCCGCTCCTACGAGCAGTACTTC
NA	TRBJ2-2	TRBV7-6	many	CASSWNQGGELFF	TGTGCCAGCAGCTGGAACCAGGGTGGGGAGCTGTTTTTT
NA	TRBJ2-7	TRBV6-5	few	CASSYSKAQGAPHYEQYF	TGTGCCAGCAGTTACTCGAAGGCCCAGGGAGCGCCTCACTACGAGCAGTACTTC
NA	TRBJ2-3	TRBV7-6	NA	CASSLVSSEADTQYF	TGTGCCAGCAGCTTAGTCTCTAGTGAGGCAGATACGCAGTATTTT
NA	TRBJ1-5	TRBV19	NA	CASSYQGYQPQHF	TGTGCCAGTAGTTACCAGGGATATCAGCCCCAGCATTTT
NA	TRBJ2-4	TRBV7-9	few	CASSLVGGEDIQYF	TGTGCCAGCAGCTTAGTTGGGGGCGAGGACATTCAGTACTTC
NA	TRBJ2-2	TRBV7-4	few	CASSLELRQANTGELFF	TGTGCCAGCAGCTTAGAACTGCGGCAGGCGAACACCGGGGAGCTGTTTTTT
NA	TRBJ2-2	TRBV7-6	many	CASSSPGGGTGELFF	TGTGCCAGCAGCTCCCCAGGGGGGGGCACCGGGGAGCTGTTTTTT
NA	TRBJ2-3	TRBV7-3	many	CASSPSGFSTDTQYF	TGTGCCAGCAGCCCCTCGGGATTCAGTACAGATACGCAGTATTTT
NA	TRBJ1-1	TRBV27	few	CASSFMANTEAFF	TGTGCCAGCAGTTTCATGGCGAACACTGAAGCTTTCTTT
NA	TRBJ1-5	TRBV7-6	NA	CASSSKGINQPQHF	TGTGCCAGCAGCTCAAAAGGGATCAATCAGCCCCAGCATTTT
NA	TRBJ1-1	TRBV27	few	CASSLNRGWNTEAFF	TGTGCCAGCAGTTTAAATAGGGGATGGAACACTGAAGCTTTCTTT
NA	TRBJ2-7	TRBV4-2	NA	CASSQGPTPAEDEQYF	TGTGCCAGCAGCCAAGGCCCAACCCCCGCCGAGGACGAGCAGTACTTC
NA	TRBJ1-5	TRBV24-1	few	CATSDNTNQPQHF	TGTGCCACCAGTGATAACACCAATCAGCCCCAGCATTTT
NA	TRBJ1-1	TRBV19	few	CAVLPRGRELVTEAFF	TGTGCCGTATTACCCAGGGGCAGGGAGTTGGTCACTGAAGCTTTCTTT
TRBD2	TRBJ2-4	TRBV19	NA	CASSIETSGGRLAKNIQYF	TGTGCCAGTAGTATAGAAACTAGCGGGGGCCGCTTAGCCAAAAACATTCAGTACTTC
NA	TRBJ1-6	TRBV19	NA	CATNEGYSPLHF	TGTGCCACTAACGAGGGGTATTCACCCCTCCACTTT
NA	TRBJ2-1	TRBV6-6	few	CASSNRPSYNEQFF	TGTGCCAGCAGCAATAGGCCCTCCTACAATGAGCAGTTCTTC
NA	TRBJ1-2	TRBV28	NA	CASSLVREDNGYTF	TGTGCCAGCAGTTTAGTGCGGGAAGACAATGGCTACACCTTC
NA	TRBJ1-3	TRBV29-1	NA	CSVVWAGAHSGNTIYF	TGCAGCGTTGTATGGGCAGGAGCCCACTCTGGAAACACCATATATTTT
TRBD1	TRBJ2-7	TRBV20-1	NA	CSAEDRGTWQYF	TGCAGTGCAGAAGACAGGGGGACGTGGCAGTACTTC
TRBD2	TRBJ2-1	TRBV6-4	NA	CASSPIAGGPNEQFF	TGTGCCAGCAGTCCTATAGCGGGGGGGCCAAATGAGCAGTTCTTC
NA	TRBJ1-5	TRBV6-6	NA	CASSYRIQGTQHF	TGTGCCAGCAGTTACCGCATACAGGGCACCCAGCATTTT